What follows are 26 T cell receptor beta chains derived from one specimen sequenced in a study of T cell responses to AZD1222 COVID-19 vaccine. Libraries were prepared by immunoSEQ multiplex PCR; TCRdb keeps only in-frame clonotypes and omits some of them. The table includes approximately 100,000 clones, less than 95% detected once. This sample comprised peripheral blood, obtained on day 0 of AZD1222 vaccination. The receptors derive from an adult in good health.

In its sample, this clone was seen a few times. The chain carries TRBV6-4 and TRBJ2-3; D not resolved. V dropped 3 bases and J dropped 2 bases, with 12 bases sitting between them. Germline lookup yields CDR1 MRHNA and CDR2 SNTAGT. The CDR3 is made up of 15 amino acids. CDR3 region: CASSDNNRATDTQYF. CDR3 nucleotide sequence: TGTGCCAGCAGTGATAATAACAGAGCCACAGATACGCAGTATTTT.

The chain is built from TRBV20-1 and TRBJ1-2; 7 bases fit TRBD1. CDR3 length: 12 amino acids. Trimming at V came to 6 bases and at J to 6 bases, leaving 7 bases not matched to a gene. Germline loops: CDR1 DFQATT, CDR2 SNEGSKA (reference sequence). The CDR3 protein is CSASDRADGYTF. The CDR3 DNA reads as TGCAGTGCCAGTGACAGGGCCGATGGCTACACCTTC.

The chain employs TRBV5-5 and TRBJ2-2; D unclear. The V end was cut by 7 bases, the J end by 3 bases, with 16 bases between. The CDR3 spans 15 residues. Germline CDR1 reads SGHKS; CDR2 reads YYEKEE (reference sequence). This CDR3 is CASHKGHRDTGELFF. CDR3 DNA sequence: TGTGCCAGCCACAAGGGCCACCGGGACACCGGGGAGCTGTTTTTT.

The genes are TRBV13 and TRBJ2-1; 11 bases line up with TRBD2. Germline loops: CDR1 PRHDT, CDR2 FYEKMQ (reference sequence). The V segment lost 5 bases and the J segment 5 bases; nucleotides outside the gene matches: 8. CDR3 length: 16 residues. CDR3 region: CASSPILGLADNEQFF. CDR3 nucleotide sequence: TGTGCCAGCAGCCCGATCCTGGGACTAGCGGACAATGAGCAGTTCTTC. The whole variable domain, filled in from reference TRBV13 and TRBJ2-1, reads AAGVIQSPRHLIKEKRETATLKCYPIPRHDTVYWYQQGPGQDPQFLISFYEKMQSDKGSIPDRFSAQQFSDYHSELNMSSLELGDSALYFCASSPILGLADNEQFFGPGTRLTVL.

The V call is TRBV3-1 (or the pseudogene TRBV3-2), the J call TRBJ2-5, with TRBD2 identical over 8 bases. The CDR3 is 13 residues long. V lost 3 bases and J lost 9; bases outside the gene matches: 6. Germline V gives CDR1 LGHDT, CDR2 YNNKEL (reference sequence). In DNA form, the CDR3 reads TGTGCCAGCAGCCAGAATCGGGAGGGGGCCCAGTACTTC. As protein: CASSQNREGAQYF.

This clone was seen a single time. V gene TRBV5-6 combines with J gene TRBJ1-1, with a weak D call TRBD1 (6 bases). V lost 3 bases, J lost 8 bases, and 14 bases lay in between. The germline V gene has CDR1 SGHDT and CDR2 YYEEEE. CDR3 size: 13 residues. The CDR3 sequence is CASSYLSGTEAFF. The CDR3 DNA reads as TGTGCCAGCAGCTACTTATCCGGGACAGAAGCTTTCTTT.

This chain links TRBV2 with TRBJ2-1; TRBD2 matches 11 bases. Trimming at V came to 6 bases and at J to 8 bases, leaving 9 bases not matched to a gene. The CDR3 covers 15 residues. Germline CDR1 reads SNHLY; CDR2 reads FYNNEI. The CDR3 sequence: CASREGLAAAHEQFF. Written as DNA, the CDR3 is TGTGCCAGCAGGGAGGGACTAGCGGCCGCCCATGAGCAGTTCTTC.

The chain uses TRBV19 and TRBJ2-3, with D maybe TRBD2 (6 bases). The ends were cut back, 3 bases at V and 3 bases at J, with 10 bases in the middle. Germline CDR1 reads LNHDA; CDR2 reads SQIVND (reference sequence). This CDR3 comprises 14 residues. CDR3 loop: CASSMNGGTDTQYF. The CDR3, as DNA: TGTGCCAGTAGTATGAACGGAGGGACAGATACGCAGTATTTT.

J is TRBJ1-1 and V is TRBV10-3; weak D call: TRBD1 (6 bases). The CDR3 runs 13 residues. The V end was cut by 5 bases, the J end by 6 bases, with 13 bases between. Germline lookup yields CDR1 ENHRY and CDR2 SYGVKD. CDR3 loop: CAISTARTAEAFF. Here the CDR3 DNA reads TGTGCCATCAGTACGGCTAGGACAGCTGAAGCTTTCTTT.

The chain recombines TRBV5-4 with TRBJ1-3; 7 nucleotides agree with TRBD1. The CDR3 is 14 amino acids. With 4 bases clipped from V and 4 bases from J, the junction kept 5 bases outside the gene matches. Looked up from germline, CDR1 is SGHNT and CDR2 is YYREEE (reference sequence). DNA of the CDR3: TGTGCCAGCAGCGTAACAGGGGAAGGAAACACCATATATTTT. Translation: CASSVTGEGNTIYF.

The chain uses TRBV19 and TRBJ1-6; D remains ambiguous. From germline, CDR1 is LNHDA and CDR2 SQIVND (reference sequence). Between the trimmed V and J ends, which lost 5 bases and 4 bases, there was a span of 9 bases. The CDR3 is 14 residues long. Written as DNA, the CDR3 is TGTGCCAGTAGTCGTCGGGAGTATAATTCACCCCTCCACTTT. The encoded protein is CASSRREYNSPLHF.

This chain joins TRBV28 and TRBJ1-1, with unresolved D. In germline, CDR1 is MDHEN, CDR2 SYDVKM. V gave up 4 bases and J gave up 8 bases, with 11 bases separating them. The CDR3 consists of 12 residues. The chain's CDR3 is CASSYEGQEAFF. Written as DNA, the CDR3 is TGTGCCAGCAGTTACGAGGGCCAGGAAGCTTTCTTT. Complete variable domain (other parts from reference TRBV28 and TRBJ1-1): DVKVTQSSRYLVKRTGEKVFLECVQDMDHENMFWYRQDPGLGLRLIYFSYDVKMKEKGDIPEGYSVSREKKERFSLILESASTNQTSMYLCASSYEGQEAFFGQGTRLTVV.

This chain links TRBV7-2 with TRBJ1-4, with D tentatively TRBD1 (5 bases). CDR1 is SGHTA, CDR2 FQGNSA, per germline. The CDR3 loop spans 14 amino acids. The V gene lost 1 base and the J gene lost 3 bases, with 6 bases spanning the gap. CDR3 amino acids: CASSLGGPNEKLFF. CDR3 nucleotides: TGTGCCAGCAGCTTAGGGGGACCTAATGAAAAACTGTTTTTT.

This rearrangement joins TRBV2 to TRBJ1-4, with 11 bases identical to TRBD1. The CDR3 covers 17 residues. Trimming cost V 7 bases and J 3 bases; bases outside gene matches: 10. In germline, CDR1 is SNHLY, CDR2 FYNNEI. The CDR3 sequence is CASNNWDRGEANEKLFF. The CDR3 bases are TGTGCCAGCAACAATTGGGACAGGGGGGAAGCTAATGAAAAACTGTTTTTT.

V gene TRBV7-2 combines with J gene TRBJ2-7, with 8 nucleotides matching TRBD1. The CDR3 is 14 amino acids. J lost 5 bases, V lost 6 bases, and 9 bases had no gene match. CDR1 and CDR2 (germline): SGHTA, FQGNSA. As DNA, the CDR3 is TGTGCCAGCAGTCGCCAGGGGGCACGGGACGAGCAGTACTTC. It is translated as CASSRQGARDEQYF.

The V call is TRBV6-5, the J call TRBJ1-4; no definite D call. CDR1 MNHEY and CDR2 SVGAGI come from the germline V gene. This CDR3 has 16 amino acids. V dropped 3 bases and J dropped 4 bases, with 15 bases sitting between them. The CDR3 here is CASSYGVWTGNEKLFF. The CDR3 DNA follows: TGTGCCAGCAGTTATGGAGTCTGGACGGGTAATGAAAAACTGTTTTTT.

The chain links TRBV3-1 (or the pseudogene TRBV3-2) to TRBJ2-2; no clear D. Germline V gene lookup returns CDR1 LGHDT and CDR2 YNNKEL (reference sequence). Trimming removed 0 bases from V and 7 bases from J, with 6 bases in between. The CDR3 spans 13 residues. In DNA, the CDR3 is TGTGCCAGCAGCCAAGATGGGGACGGGGAGCTGTTTTTT. Translated: CASSQDGDGELFF.

CDR3 sequence (DNA): TGTGCCAGCAGCCAAGACCAGGGGGATGAAAAACTGTTTTTT. It translates to CASSQDQGDEKLFF. This chain connects TRBV4-2 to TRBJ1-4; 7 bases agree with TRBD1. CDR3 length equals 14 residues. The germline CDR1 and CDR2 sequences are LGHNA and YNFKEQ. V gave up 0 bases and J gave up 6 bases; unmatched junction bases: 1.

The genes are TRBV6-5 and TRBJ2-5; D is possibly TRBD2 (6 bases). This CDR3 is 14 amino acids long. Trimming took off 7 bases at V and 2 bases at J, with 14 bases between the two ends. Germline V gene lookup returns CDR1 MNHEY and CDR2 SVGAGI. The CDR3: CASTYGTSQETQYF. The CDR3 DNA follows: TGTGCCAGCACCTACGGGACTTCTCAAGAGACCCAGTACTTC.

The rearrangement links TRBV29-1 to TRBJ2-2; D unresolved. The CDR3 has 12 amino acids. Germline V lookup: CDR1 SQVTM, CDR2 ANQGSEA. V was pared by 6 bases and J by 5 bases, with 10 bases between. This chain's CDR3 is CSVATETGELFF. Here the CDR3 DNA reads TGCAGCGTAGCGACCGAGACCGGGGAGCTGTTTTTT.

This chain connects TRBV28 to TRBJ2-7, with TRBD1 matching 9 bases. CDR1 is MDHEN and CDR2 is SYDVKM in the germline V gene. V lost 10 bases and J lost 3; bases outside the gene matches: 7. The CDR3 spans 13 residues. The CDR3: CATTPGQGYEQYF. The CDR3, as DNA: TGTGCCACCACTCCGGGACAGGGCTACGAGCAGTACTTC.

The rearrangement links TRBV5-1 to TRBJ2-1, with D perhaps assigned TRBD1 or TRBD2 (5 bases each). CDR1 SGHRS and CDR2 YFSETQ come from the germline V gene. Trimming left V 4 bases short and J 2 bases short, with 10 bases between. CDR3 length: 14 residues. The CDR3 coding sequence is TGCGCCAGCAGCCGGGACGGTGCCTACAATGAGCAGTTCTTC. This gives the protein CASSRDGAYNEQFF.

This CDR3 reads CASSQEGKDVETQYF. CDR3 DNA sequence: TGCGCCAGCAGCCAAGAGGGAAAGGACGTAGAGACCCAGTACTTC. This chain connects TRBV4-1 to TRBJ2-5; D not certain. This CDR3 contains 15 residues. With 0 bases removed from V and 4 bases from J, the gap between germline ends came to 12 bases. Germline CDR1 and CDR2: MGHRA and YSYEKL.

The gene calls are TRBV7-3 and TRBJ2-2; D is unclear. Germline loops: CDR1 SGHTA, CDR2 FQGTGA. V lost 8 bases to trimming and J lost 3 bases, with 4 bases between them. CDR3 length equals 11 residues. The CDR3 here is CASGYTGELFF. CDR3 nucleotide sequence: TGTGCCAGCGGTTACACCGGGGAGCTGTTTTTT.

This clone was observed once. The V call is TRBV28, the J call TRBJ1-1; the match to TRBD1 covers 8 bases. J gave up 7 bases and V 2 bases, and 6 bases lay outside the gene matches. Germline CDR1 is MDHEN and CDR2 is SYDVKM. The CDR3 totals 14 residues. The CDR3: CASSLPLGQGEAFF. Written as DNA, the CDR3 is TGTGCCAGCAGTTTACCACTTGGACAGGGTGAAGCTTTCTTT.

The chain links TRBV7-9 to TRBJ1-2, with a possible D match to TRBD1 (5 bases). Germline V gene lookup returns CDR1 SEHNR and CDR2 FQNEAQ (reference sequence). This CDR3 comprises 15 residues. Trimming left V 0 bases short and J 2 bases short, with 10 bases between. CDR3 region: CASSLAGGVNYGYTF. The CDR3 DNA sequence: TGTGCCAGCAGCTTAGCGGGAGGGGTCAACTATGGCTACACCTTC.